A selection of T cell receptor beta chains follows, all from one sample in a study of cytomegalovirus exposure and HLA in healthy donors. The protocol was immunoSEQ multiplex PCR, while the TCRdb copy is restricted to in-frame clones and leaves out a portion. The sample holds about 160,000 clones, 81% seen once. Material for sequencing was PBMCs. Receptor source: a woman aged 45-65 years in good health and CMV-seronegative. Each CDR3 is given with its conserved first and last residue. The D gene is left open where the match is weak. Some rows have no size entry. The others give once, few or many, or a class for an expanded clone.

j_call | d_call | v_call | clone_size | cdr3_nt | cdr3_aa
TRBJ1-1 | NA | TRBV7-9 | NA | TGTGCCAGCAGCGGAGGGTTAGCTTTCTTT | CASSGGLAFF
TRBJ1-1 | NA | TRBV4-3 | NA | TGCGCCAGCAGCCAAGAAGCGTTGAACACTGAAGCTTTCTTT | CASSQEALNTEAFF
TRBJ2-1 | NA | TRBV2 | NA | TGTGCCAGCAGTAGCCCTTACAATGAGCAGTTCTTC | CASSSPYNEQFF
TRBJ2-7 | TRBD2 | TRBV2 | NA | TGTGCCAGCAGTGAAGCGCTGGTAGCGGGAGTGTACGAGCAGTACTTC | CASSEALVAGVYEQYF
TRBJ2-1 | TRBD2 | TRBV6-4 | NA | TGTGCCAGCAGCTCAGGACTAGCGGGGAATGAGCAGTTCTTC | CASSSGLAGNEQFF
TRBJ2-4 | TRBD2 | TRBV19 | NA | TGTGCCAGTAGTCCCCCCGCGGGGGGGCCGAACATTCAGTACTTC | CASSPPAGGPNIQYF
TRBJ2-7 | NA | TRBV5-5 | NA | TGTGCCAGCAGCTTGACAGGGTTATCCTACGAGCAGTACTTC | CASSLTGLSYEQYF
TRBJ1-1 | NA | TRBV19 | NA | TGTGCCAGTAGAACAGGGAACACTGAAGCTTTCTTT | CASRTGNTEAFF
TRBJ1-4 | NA | TRBV4-3 | NA | TGCGCCAGCAGCCAAACCGGGGGGGGCCTCAGTGAAAAACTGTTTTTT | CASSQTGGGLSEKLFF
TRBJ2-3 | NA | TRBV10-3 | NA | TGTGCCATCAGTGAGGGGGGCTCCACAGATACGCAGTATTTT | CAISEGGSTDTQYF
TRBJ2-5 | NA | TRBV7-6 | few | TGTGCCAGCAGTCCCGACAGGCTTCAAGAGACCCAGTACTTC | CASSPDRLQETQYF
TRBJ2-2 | NA | TRBV7-9 | NA | TGTGCCAGCAGAAAAACTAACACCGGGGAGCTGTTTTTT | CASRKTNTGELFF
TRBJ2-3 | NA | TRBV18 | NA | TGTGCCAGCTCACCAAGCGGCAGCACAGATACGCAGTATTTT | CASSPSGSTDTQYF
TRBJ2-1 | NA | TRBV5-6 | once | TGTGCCAGCAGCGAGGGTAGGAATGAGCAGTTCTTC | CASSEGRNEQFF
TRBJ2-7 | NA | TRBV5-1 | NA | TGCGCCAGCAGCTTGGTCGCAGGGTACTACGAGCAGTACTTC | CASSLVAGYYEQYF
TRBJ2-7 | NA | TRBV28 | NA | TGTGCCAGCAGTAGAGGGAGGGAGCAGTACTTC | CASSRGREQYF
TRBJ2-5 | TRBD1 | TRBV5-1 | NA | TGCGCCAGCGGCGGGACAGGGGGCCGGGAGACCCAGTACTTC | CASGGTGGRETQYF
TRBJ2-7 | TRBD1 | TRBV7-2 | NA | TGTGCCAGCAGCCCGACTACGACAGGGTACGGCGAGCAGTACTTC | CASSPTTTGYGEQYF
TRBJ2-7 | NA | TRBV4-2 | NA | TGTGCCAGCAGCCCGGACAGCTACGAGCAGTACTTC | CASSPDSYEQYF
TRBJ2-2 | NA | TRBV23-1 | NA | TGCGCCAGCATCGTTGAGGTCCCACGCACGAACACCGGGGAGCTGTTTTTT | CASIVEVPRTNTGELFF
TRBJ1-3 | NA | TRBV6-5 | NA | TGTGCCAGCAGTCCCGGACAGAGCTCTGGAAACACCATATATTTT | CASSPGQSSGNTIYF
TRBJ1-4 | NA | TRBV19 | NA | TGTGCCAGTAGTATCGCGGAAAAACTGTTTTTT | CASSIAEKLFF
TRBJ1-1 | TRBD1 | TRBV25-1 | NA | TGTGCCAGCAGTGGGCTCCGGGACAGGGGCCCCGTCTTTGAAGCTTTCTTT | CASSGLRDRGPVFEAFF